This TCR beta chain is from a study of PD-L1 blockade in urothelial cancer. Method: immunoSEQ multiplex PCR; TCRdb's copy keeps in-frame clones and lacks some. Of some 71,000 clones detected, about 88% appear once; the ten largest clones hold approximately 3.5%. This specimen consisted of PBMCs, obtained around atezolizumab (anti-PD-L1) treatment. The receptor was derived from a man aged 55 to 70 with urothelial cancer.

Here the CDR3 DNA reads TGTGCCAGCAGCGTAGCGGCCGGCCGAGGGTCACCCCTCCACTTT. It translates to CASSVAAGRGSPLHF. This chain uses TRBV9 with TRBJ1-6; D ambiguous. The length of the CDR3 is 15 residues. Germline V gives CDR1 SGDLS, CDR2 YYNGEE. The V end lost 0 bases, the J end lost 10 bases, and 14 bases lay between the germline ends.